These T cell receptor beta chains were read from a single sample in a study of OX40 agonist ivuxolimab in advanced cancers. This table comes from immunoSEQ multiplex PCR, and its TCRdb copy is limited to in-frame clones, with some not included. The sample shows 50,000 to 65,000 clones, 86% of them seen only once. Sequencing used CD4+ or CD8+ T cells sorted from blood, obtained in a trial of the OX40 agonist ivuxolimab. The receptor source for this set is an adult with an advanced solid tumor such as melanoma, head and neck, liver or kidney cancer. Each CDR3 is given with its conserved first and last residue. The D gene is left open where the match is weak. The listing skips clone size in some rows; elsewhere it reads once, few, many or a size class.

cdr3_aa: CASSGAGSPDTQYF
cdr3_nt: TGTGCCAGCAGTGGTGCGGGGAGCCCAGATACGCAGTATTTT
clone_size: -
d_call: -
v_call: TRBV6-1
cdr3_length: 14
j_call: TRBJ2-3

cdr3_aa: CASSPGQGSNEKLFF
cdr3_nt: TGCGCCAGCAGCCCCGGACAGGGGTCTAATGAAAAACTGTTTTTT
clone_size: once
d_call: TRBD1
v_call: TRBV5-1
cdr3_length: 15
j_call: TRBJ1-4

cdr3_aa: CASSFGSTNEKLFF
cdr3_nt: TGCGCCAGCAGCTTCGGATCAACTAATGAAAAACTGTTTTTT
clone_size: few
d_call: -
v_call: TRBV5-1
cdr3_length: 14
j_call: TRBJ1-4

cdr3_aa: CASSYEGRETQYF
cdr3_nt: TGTGCCAGCAGTTACGAGGGAAGGGAGACCCAGTACTTC
clone_size: -
d_call: -
v_call: TRBV6-6
cdr3_length: 13
j_call: TRBJ2-5

cdr3_aa: CASSLGSAGANVLTF
cdr3_nt: TGTGCCAGCAGCTTAGGTTCGGCTGGGGCCAACGTCCTGACTTTC
clone_size: -
d_call: -
v_call: TRBV7-6
cdr3_length: 15
j_call: TRBJ2-6

cdr3_aa: CASSLAQGLYEQYF
cdr3_nt: TGTGCCAGCAGCTTAGCGCAGGGCCTCTACGAGCAGTACTTC
clone_size: -
d_call: -
v_call: TRBV7-7
cdr3_length: 14
j_call: TRBJ2-7

cdr3_aa: CASSLLGLSSGANVLTF
cdr3_nt: TGTGCCAGCAGTTTGTTGGGGTTGAGCTCTGGGGCCAACGTCCTGACTTTC
clone_size: -
d_call: -
v_call: TRBV27
cdr3_length: 17
j_call: TRBJ2-6

cdr3_aa: CASSFVRGRTTEAFF
cdr3_nt: TGTGCCAGCAGTTTTGTCAGGGGGCGGACCACTGAAGCTTTCTTT
clone_size: -
d_call: TRBD1
v_call: TRBV28
cdr3_length: 15
j_call: TRBJ1-1

cdr3_aa: CASWTTANYGYTF
cdr3_nt: TGTGCCAGCTGGACAACCGCTAACTATGGCTACACCTTC
clone_size: -
d_call: -
v_call: TRBV28
cdr3_length: 13
j_call: TRBJ1-2

cdr3_aa: CASSRSNTGELFF
cdr3_nt: TGTGCCAGCTCACGCTCGAACACCGGGGAGCTGTTTTTT
clone_size: -
d_call: -
v_call: TRBV18
cdr3_length: 13
j_call: TRBJ2-2

cdr3_aa: CAWGQASTDTQYF
cdr3_nt: TGTGCCTGGGGACAGGCTAGCACAGATACGCAGTATTTT
clone_size: -
d_call: TRBD1
v_call: TRBV30
cdr3_length: 13
j_call: TRBJ2-3

cdr3_aa: CASSLSGGQTLYGYTF
cdr3_nt: TGTGCCAGCAGTTTATCAGGGGGACAGACCCTTTATGGCTACACCTTC
clone_size: -
d_call: TRBD1
v_call: TRBV28
cdr3_length: 16
j_call: TRBJ1-2

cdr3_aa: CSVEDQRQSATQYF
cdr3_nt: TGCAGCGTTGAAGATCAACGACAGTCAGCGACCCAGTACTTC
clone_size: -
d_call: -
v_call: TRBV29-1
cdr3_length: 14
j_call: TRBJ2-5

cdr3_aa: CASSEYSGAGVTGELFF
cdr3_nt: TGTGCCAGCAGTGAATATTCTGGGGCAGGGGTCACCGGGGAGCTGTTTTTT
clone_size: -
d_call: -
v_call: TRBV25-1
cdr3_length: 17
j_call: TRBJ2-2

cdr3_aa: CASSLVQGSTGELFF
cdr3_nt: TGCGCCAGCAGCTTGGTTCAGGGGTCCACCGGGGAGCTGTTTTTT
clone_size: once
d_call: -
v_call: TRBV5-1
cdr3_length: 15
j_call: TRBJ2-2

cdr3_aa: CASSSGTGGGPYGYTF
cdr3_nt: TGTGCCAGCAGCTCAGGGACAGGTGGGGGTCCCTATGGCTACACCTTC
clone_size: -
d_call: TRBD1
v_call: TRBV7-2
cdr3_length: 16
j_call: TRBJ1-2

cdr3_aa: CASSQEVGISRQFF
cdr3_nt: TGTGCCAGCAGCCAAGAAGTGGGGATATCTCGCCAGTTCTTC
clone_size: -
d_call: -
v_call: TRBV4-2
cdr3_length: 14
j_call: TRBJ2-1

cdr3_aa: CASSAKDSPPYEQYF
cdr3_nt: TGTGCCAGTAGTGCCAAGGACAGCCCTCCCTACGAGCAGTACTTC
clone_size: -
d_call: -
v_call: TRBV19
cdr3_length: 15
j_call: TRBJ2-7

cdr3_aa: CASSQDLPRGPRTDTQYF
cdr3_nt: TGCGCCAGCAGCCAAGATCTGCCGCGGGGGCCTCGGACAGATACGCAGTATTTT
clone_size: -
d_call: -
v_call: TRBV4-3
cdr3_length: 18
j_call: TRBJ2-3

cdr3_aa: CASSSLGAGGGYTF
cdr3_nt: TGTGCCAGCAGTTCACTGGGGGCCGGGGGGGGCTACACCTTC
clone_size: -
d_call: -
v_call: TRBV25-1
cdr3_length: 14
j_call: TRBJ1-2

cdr3_aa: CASSLMWGGSNEQFF
cdr3_nt: TGTGCCAGCAGCTTAATGTGGGGGGGGAGCAATGAGCAGTTCTTC
clone_size: once
d_call: TRBD2
v_call: TRBV7-2
cdr3_length: 15
j_call: TRBJ2-1

cdr3_aa: CASSGVGDWKGTEAFF
cdr3_nt: TGTGCCAGCAGCGGGGTCGGGGACTGGAAGGGCACTGAAGCTTTCTTT
clone_size: -
d_call: -
v_call: TRBV5-4
cdr3_length: 16
j_call: TRBJ1-1

cdr3_aa: CASSHLSSGGTYNEQFF
cdr3_nt: TGTGCCAGCAGCCATCTTTCTAGCGGGGGGACCTACAATGAGCAGTTCTTC
clone_size: -
d_call: TRBD2
v_call: TRBV9
cdr3_length: 17
j_call: TRBJ2-1

cdr3_aa: CAWRSGLGGNQPQHF
cdr3_nt: TGTGCCTGGAGGTCGGGGTTAGGTGGCAATCAGCCCCAGCATTTT
clone_size: -
d_call: -
v_call: TRBV30
cdr3_length: 15
j_call: TRBJ1-5

cdr3_aa: CASSLAGGVSQYF
cdr3_nt: TGTGCCAGCAGCTTAGCGGGGGGTGTATCGCAGTATTTT
clone_size: -
d_call: -
v_call: TRBV7-2
cdr3_length: 13
j_call: TRBJ2-3

cdr3_aa: CAWRSVGTPERYNEQFF
cdr3_nt: TGTGCCTGGAGGTCTGTCGGGACCCCCGAAAGGTACAATGAGCAGTTCTTC
clone_size: -
d_call: -
v_call: TRBV30
cdr3_length: 17
j_call: TRBJ2-1

cdr3_aa: CASSIIPNTEAFF
cdr3_nt: TGTGCCAGCAGCATAATCCCGAACACTGAAGCTTTCTTT
clone_size: -
d_call: -
v_call: TRBV6-1
cdr3_length: 13
j_call: TRBJ1-1

cdr3_aa: CASSTPRGGAPNSYNEQFF
cdr3_nt: TGTGCCAGTAGTACCCCCCGGGGAGGAGCTCCTAACTCCTACAATGAGCAGTTCTTC
clone_size: -
d_call: -
v_call: TRBV19
cdr3_length: 19
j_call: TRBJ2-1

cdr3_aa: CASSLTSGVYEQYF
cdr3_nt: TGTGCCAGCAGCTTAACTAGCGGGGTCTACGAGCAGTACTTC
clone_size: -
d_call: TRBD2
v_call: TRBV7-9
cdr3_length: 14
j_call: TRBJ2-7